This TCR beta chain appears in the sequencing data of a study of blood T cell repertoires in COVID-19. V shed 3 bases, J shed 2 bases, and the junction held 6 bases outside the gene matches. Per germline, CDR1 MGHRA and CDR2 YSYEKL. The CDR3 has 15 residues. In the source study's methods: Using reference gene primer amplification, nucleated cell counts were estimated. Only in-frame clones appear in the TCRdb table, and some are missing; sequencing was by immunoSEQ multiplex PCR. D and trimming come from the DNA, and the V and J calls and clone size come from that table. Among 200,000 to 250,000 clones, 85% were seen once, and the ten largest hold under 20%. Participant ages covered roughly 18 to 89 years across about two dozen US areas. Allocation to cohorts depended on clinical history reported by the participants. Donors of Cohort 3 who recovered were those that had two negative PCRs, clearance, or symptom resolution.

What was sequenced was PBMCs or T cells enriched from blood (not recorded which). This chain joins TRBV4-1 and TRBJ2-7; 8 bases align to TRBD2. This sequence originates from a man aged 35 to 55 who had recovered from COVID-19. Here the CDR3 DNA reads TGCGCCAGCAGCCAGACACTAGCGGCAGCCTACGAGCAGTACTTC. Its translation is CASSQTLAAAYEQYF.